This is a list of T cell receptor beta chains from one sample in a study of T-cell memory formation after mild COVID-19. A single record per CDR3 protein comes from TCRdb applying MiXCR to the 5' RACE reads. The sample holds 550,000 to 600,000 distinct CDR3 sequences, around a sixth seen once. The specimen sequenced was PBMCs or a T cell subset sorted from them (not recorded which). All receptors come from an adult woman who had mild COVID-19 (a few samples of this study predate the infection). Cell type and time point are not known. The CDR3 runs from the conserved cysteine through the conserved F or W. A D gene is named only where the DNA matches it firmly. Rows may omit the clone size; those that give it use once, few, many or a size class.

>TRBJ1-3|few|NA|TRBV4-1
TGCGCCAGCAGAGATCTCGGACGGAGCTCTGGAAACACCATATATTTT
CASRDLGRSSGNTIYF
>TRBJ2-7|few|TRBD2|TRBV6-5
TGTGCCAGCAGCAACTTAGCGGGAGCCTACGAGCAGTACTTC
CASSNLAGAYEQYF
>TRBJ2-2|NA|NA|TRBV9
TGTGCCAGCAGCGTGGGAGAAGGGTCCGGGGAGCTGTTTTTT
CASSVGEGSGELFF
>TRBJ2-7|few|NA|TRBV27
TGTGCCAGCAGTTTATTTTCAGGGGCCTTCTACGAGCAGTACTTC
CASSLFSGAFYEQYF
>TRBJ2-1|few|NA|TRBV12-3/TRBV12-4
TGTGCCAGCAGTTTTCGCGGGGCGGACAATGAGCAGTTCTTC
CASSFRGADNEQFF
>TRBJ2-3|few|NA|TRBV4-1
TGCGCCAGCAGCCGAACAGAGCGTGTTACGCAGTATTTT
CASSRTERVTQYF
>TRBJ2-2|NA|TRBD1|TRBV4-1
TGCGCCAGCAGCTCCGGGACAGGTGTCGGCACCGGGGAGCTGTTTTTT
CASSSGTGVGTGELFF
>TRBJ2-1|NA|NA|TRBV9
TGTGCCAGCAGCGGCCCCGGGCATGAGCAGTTCTTC
CASSGPGHEQFF
>TRBJ2-1|few|NA|TRBV10-3
TGTGCCATCAGTGGCCCCAGGGCCGCCTACAATGAGCAGTTCTTC
CAISGPRAAYNEQFF
>TRBJ1-2|NA|NA|TRBV20-1
TGCAGTGCTTTCCGTGCCGGCGGAAACTATGGCTACACCTTC
CSAFRAGGNYGYTF
>TRBJ2-7|many|NA|TRBV5-1
TGCGCCAGCAGCTTGGGGAGGCACGAGCAGTACTTC
CASSLGRHEQYF
>TRBJ1-1|few|NA|TRBV6-1
TGTGCCAGCAGTGAAGGGGCGACGGGCGGGGGAGCTTTCTTT
CASSEGATGGGAFF
>TRBJ2-5|many|NA|TRBV20-1
TGCAGTGCTAACGGACCTGTAATGGAGACCCAGTACTTC
CSANGPVMETQYF
>TRBJ2-7|few|NA|TRBV4-2
TGTGCCAGCAGCCAAGACGTCTCGATTGGCGCAGGCTACGAGCAGTACTTC
CASSQDVSIGAGYEQYF
>TRBJ2-5|NA|NA|TRBV7-9
TGTGCCAGCAGCTACGCCAGAACGCTGGGGGAGACCCAGTACTTC
CASSYARTLGETQYF
>TRBJ1-3|NA|NA|TRBV7-2
TGTGCCAGCAGCCCCAGACCCATGATCCACTCTGGAAACACCATATATTTT
CASSPRPMIHSGNTIYF
>TRBJ2-1|many|NA|TRBV20-1
TGCAGTGCTAGAGGGGACTCGAATGAGCAGTTCTTC
CSARGDSNEQFF
>TRBJ1-2|NA|NA|TRBV7-8
TGTGCCAGCAGCTTAGGGTCACTTGGGGACTTGAACTATGGCTACACCTTC
CASSLGSLGDLNYGYTF
>TRBJ1-3|few|TRBD1|TRBV27
TGTGCCAGCAGTTTACGACAGGGATACTCTGGAAACACCATATATTTT
CASSLRQGYSGNTIYF
>TRBJ1-4|NA|NA|TRBV6-5
TGTGCCAGCACCTTGATCGGTGGAACTAATGAAAAACTGTTTTTT
CASTLIGGTNEKLFF
>TRBJ2-7|NA|NA|TRBV6-6
TGTGCCAGCCTTCGTAGCGGAGAATTCTACGAGCAGTACTTC
CASLRSGEFYEQYF
>TRBJ2-1|few|TRBD2|TRBV7-6
TGTGCCAGCAGCTCTATAGGGGGACTAGCGGGAAATGAGCAGTTCTTC
CASSSIGGLAGNEQFF
>TRBJ2-5|NA|NA|TRBV19
TGTGCCAGTAGTACTTGGGACGCCTCGGAGGAGACCCAGTACTTC
CASSTWDASEETQYF
>TRBJ1-3|few|TRBD1|TRBV20-1
TGCAGTGCTAGTACGAGGGACAGCAGCTCTGGAAACACCATATATTTT
CSASTRDSSSGNTIYF
>TRBJ2-7|many|NA|TRBV2
TGTGCCAGCTGTGATCGGCAGATCTACGAGCAGTACTTC
CASCDRQIYEQYF
>TRBJ2-3|NA|TRBD2|TRBV7-8
TGTGCCAGCAGCCAACTAGCGGGACTCCCCTTGCGCTCAGATACGCAGTATTTT
CASSQLAGLPLRSDTQYF
>TRBJ1-1|few|TRBD1|TRBV29-1
TGCAGCGTAGGGGGACAGGGATGGAACACTGAAGCTTTCTTT
CSVGGQGWNTEAFF